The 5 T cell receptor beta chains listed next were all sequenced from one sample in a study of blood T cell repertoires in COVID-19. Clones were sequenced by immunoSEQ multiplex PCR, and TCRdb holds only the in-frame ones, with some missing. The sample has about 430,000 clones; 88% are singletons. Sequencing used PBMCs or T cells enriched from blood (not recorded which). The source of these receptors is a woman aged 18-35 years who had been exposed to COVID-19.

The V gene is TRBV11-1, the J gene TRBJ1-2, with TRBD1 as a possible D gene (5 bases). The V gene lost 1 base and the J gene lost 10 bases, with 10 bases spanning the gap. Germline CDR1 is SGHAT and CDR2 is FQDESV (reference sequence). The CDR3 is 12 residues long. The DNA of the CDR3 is TGTGCCAGCAGCTTAGGAGGGGAGGACTACACCTTC. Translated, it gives CASSLGGEDYTF.

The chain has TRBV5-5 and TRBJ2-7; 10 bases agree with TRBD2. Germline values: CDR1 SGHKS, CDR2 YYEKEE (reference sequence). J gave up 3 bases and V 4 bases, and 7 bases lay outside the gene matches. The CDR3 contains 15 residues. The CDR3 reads CASSRPSGSDYEQYF. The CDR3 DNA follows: TGTGCCAGCAGCAGACCTAGCGGGAGTGACTACGAGCAGTACTTC.

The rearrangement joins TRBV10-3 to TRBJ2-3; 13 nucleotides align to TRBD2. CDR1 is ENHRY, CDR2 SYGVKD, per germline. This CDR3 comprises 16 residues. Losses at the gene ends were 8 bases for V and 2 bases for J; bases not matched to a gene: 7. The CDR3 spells CAISRTSGGDTDTQYF. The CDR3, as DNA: TGTGCCATCTCCCGGACTAGCGGGGGAGACACAGATACGCAGTATTTT.

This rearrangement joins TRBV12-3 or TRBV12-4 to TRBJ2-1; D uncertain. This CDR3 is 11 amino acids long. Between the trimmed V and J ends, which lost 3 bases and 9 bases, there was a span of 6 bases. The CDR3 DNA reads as TGTGCCAGCAGTTTCGGTGGTGAGCAGTTCTTC. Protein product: CASSFGGEQFF.

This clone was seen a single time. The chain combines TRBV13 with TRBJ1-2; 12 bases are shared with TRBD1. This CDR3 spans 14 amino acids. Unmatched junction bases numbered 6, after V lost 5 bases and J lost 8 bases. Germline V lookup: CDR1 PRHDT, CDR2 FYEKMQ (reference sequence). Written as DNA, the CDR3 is TGTGCCAGCAGCCAATCCGGGACAGGGGGCGGCTACACCTTC. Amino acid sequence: CASSQSGTGGGYTF.